This T cell receptor (beta chain) was documented in a study of blood T cell repertoires in COVID-19. Overall study: Italy, Spain and the United States were the sources of the convalescent and acute COVID-19 samples. T cells, B-cell-depleted T cells, or PBMCs supplied cDNA or gDNA.

Per the authors' pipeline: Reference gene primer amplification yielded estimated nucleated cell counts. Profiled with immunoSEQ multiplex PCR; TCRdb holds only in-frame clones, not every one. The V and J calls and clone size are taken from that table; D and trimming were inferred from the DNA. The data contain about 76,000 clones, around 90% of them singletons. V lost 6 bases to trimming and J lost 6 bases; unmatched junction nucleotides: 16. The CDR3 is made up of 17 amino acids. The germline V gene encodes CDR1 KGHSH and CDR2 LQKENI. The gene calls are TRBV18 and TRBJ1-5, with TRBD1 identical over 8 bases. This clonotype was sampled from a man in his forties or fifties with active COVID-19. What was sequenced was peripheral blood. DNA for the CDR3: TGTGCCAGCTCCTCAGGACAGGGTTCAGGGCGGAGTCAGCCCCAGCATTTT. Residues: CASSSGQGSGRSQPQHF.